The TCR beta chain under discussion was sequenced for a study of cytomegalovirus exposure and HLA in healthy donors. Study results and caveats: Exclusion applied to some V segments, including TRBV6-2 and TRBV6-3, as they were indistinguishable.

V was cut by 0 bases and J by 2 bases, with 16 bases left in between. Germline V gives CDR1 MGHRA, CDR2 YSYEKL. The CDR3 sequence is 18 residues long. A note on this clone: Its antigen is still unknown.

With 60 Vbeta and 13 Jbeta primers, the PCR was carried out. Assay used: immunoSEQ multiplex PCR; TCRdb lists only in-frame clones, some missing. The table lists some 100,000 clones, about 75% of them singletons. This receptor was taken from a male donor in good health and CMV-seropositive. The sequencing input was PBMCs. V is TRBV4-1 and J is TRBJ1-4; a possible D gene is TRBD1 (5 bases). This CDR3 reads CASSQEMVREGTNEKLFF. The CDR3 region has the DNA TGCGCCAGCAGCCAAGAAATGGTCAGGGAGGGGACTAATGAAAAACTGTTTTTT.